This TCR beta chain appears in the sequencing data of a study of cytomegalovirus exposure and HLA in healthy donors. Whole-study findings and limits: Some TCR beta chains (164 of them) were listed as cytomegalovirus-associated. Usually a TCR sequence was rare, but some public TCRs were found in many donors. According to reports, the classifier identified cytomegalovirus status with high specificity and sensitivity.

Profiling relied on immunoSEQ multiplex PCR, and the TCRdb table lists in-frame clones only, not all of them. The table records roughly 350,000 clones, roughly 85% of them present only once. V gave up 3 bases and J gave up 6 bases; unmatched junction bases: 11. The CDR3 is 19 residues long. CDR1 is ENHRY, CDR2 SYGVKD, per germline. To note about this clone: Its target is not known.

An approximately 120-subject validation cohort, separate from the roughly 680-subject first cohort, supplied the donors. The sequence derives from a woman younger than 30 in good health and CMV-seronegative. Sequenced sample: PBMCs. The chain combines TRBV10-3 with TRBJ2-1; 16 bases are shared with TRBD2. CDR3 DNA: TGTGCCATCAGTGACCAGAAGGGGACTAGCGGGAGGGCCCTCAATGAGCAGTTCTTC. Its translation is CAISDQKGTSGRALNEQFF.